This T cell receptor beta chain was identified in a study of response to subunit inactivated influenza vaccine. TCRdb re-analysed the RT-PCR reads in MiXCR, keeping a single row per CDR3 protein. The sample has about 700,000 distinct CDR3 sequences, approximately 13% seen once. Study-wide findings and caveats: Each seasonal influenza vaccination, the authors suggested, recruits few new T cells.

Germline assignment: CDR1 DFQATT and CDR2 SNEGSKA (reference sequence). The CDR3 totals 14 residues. Trimming at V came to 4 bases and at J to 2 bases, leaving 6 bases not matched to a gene. This clonotype was detected only a few times. What it recognizes is unknown. The chain combines TRBV20-1 with TRBJ2-3; 7 bases are shared with TRBD2. Specimen: PBMCs from blood, collected 14 to 15 days before vaccination. This receptor was obtained from a man between 45 and 60 years old who received an inactivated influenza vaccine. The CDR3 here is CSATLAENTDTQYF. The CDR3 region has the DNA TGCAGTGCTACTCTAGCGGAGAACACAGATACGCAGTATTTT.